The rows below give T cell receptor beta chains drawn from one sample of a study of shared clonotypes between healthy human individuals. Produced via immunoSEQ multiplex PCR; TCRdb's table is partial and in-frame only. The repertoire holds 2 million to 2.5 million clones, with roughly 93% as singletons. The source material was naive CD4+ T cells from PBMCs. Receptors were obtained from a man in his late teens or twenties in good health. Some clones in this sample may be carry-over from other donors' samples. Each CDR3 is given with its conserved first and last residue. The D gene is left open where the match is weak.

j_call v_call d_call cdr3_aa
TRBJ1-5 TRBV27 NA CASSLQGRGNQPQHF
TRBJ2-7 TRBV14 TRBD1 CASSQDRGAREVQYF
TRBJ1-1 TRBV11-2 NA CASSGGPVTEAFF
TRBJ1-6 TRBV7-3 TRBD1 CASSSGQGPSPLHF
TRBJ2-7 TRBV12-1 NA CASSLPRDRGHHEQYF
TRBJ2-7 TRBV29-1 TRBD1 CSAVGQDYEQYF
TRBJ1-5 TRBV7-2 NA CASSSDRAAQPQHF
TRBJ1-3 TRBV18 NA CASSPSQNTGNTIYF
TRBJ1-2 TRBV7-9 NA CASSLVPEGRDDGYTF
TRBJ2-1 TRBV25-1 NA CASLPAGSWNEQFF
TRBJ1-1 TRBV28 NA CASSGIGAFF
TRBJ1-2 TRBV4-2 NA CASSQGRGIDYGYTF
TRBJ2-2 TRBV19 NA CASSSVPAGELFF
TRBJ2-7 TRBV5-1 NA CASSPPRGAQDEQYF
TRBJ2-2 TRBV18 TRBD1 CASSQGQGATGELFF
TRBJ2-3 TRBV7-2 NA CASSLMLGTDTQYF
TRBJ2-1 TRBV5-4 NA CASSLIADYNEQFF
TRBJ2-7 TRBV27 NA CASSLSRTYEQYF
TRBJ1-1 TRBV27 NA CASSPNRAPLEAFF
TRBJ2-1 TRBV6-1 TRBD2 CASGKRDPGGEQFF
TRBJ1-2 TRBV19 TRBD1 CASSIVLLTGTGGDWDGYTF
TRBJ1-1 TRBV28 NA CASSYGLAGSGAFF
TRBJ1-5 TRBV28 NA CASSFGTRGQPQHF